The 19 T cell receptor beta chains below come from one sample, sequenced in a study of T cells in women clearing cervical HPV infection (dated by TCRdb to 2017 to 2018). The method behind the library was the immunoSEQ multiplex PCR assay. TCRdb's version of the immuneACCESS table is confined to in-frame rearrangements and falls short of the full clone set. An unresolved V gene accounts for under half of the shortfall where checked; the remainder is of unknown origin. This specimen's table enumerates 25,000 to 35,000 clones. The ten largest clones take up under 7.5% of the sample. The sequenced sample consisted of blood buffy coat. The source is a woman between 18 and 70 years old with a cervical HPV16 infection that either progressed to CIN3+ or cleared (not recorded which).

This CDR3 reads CASSSPGQGLQPSSSGNTIYF. The part of the CDR3 DNA that was read is TGTGCCAGCAGCTCACCGGGACAGGGGCTACAGCCTTCAAGCTCTGGAAACACC. This rearrangement joins TRBV7-1 to TRBJ1-3; 10 bases align to TRBD1. The CDR3 goes on 3 residues after the read ends, and that part is filled in from the germline J gene. TRBV7-1 qualifies as an ORF whose function is uncertain. The CDR3 has 21 residues. The V gene end was trimmed by 2 bases and the J gene end by 0 bases; junction bases not matched to a gene: 16.

Notes on this clone: The CDR3 end falls 3 residues outside the read, so it is completed with the germline J gene. The chain recombines TRBV5-1 with TRBJ2-1, with D tentatively TRBD2 (6 bases). Trimming shortened V by 2 bases and J by 8 bases, and 14 bases separated the two germline ends. Germline lookup yields CDR1 SGHRS and CDR2 YFSETQ. The CDR3 is 14 residues long. The part of the CDR3 DNA that was read is TGCGCCAGCAGCTTTACTAGGGCTAGCGATGAG. Translating gives CASSFTRASDE. The full CDR3 is CASSFTRASDEQFF.

About this clone: The CDR3 goes on 3 residues after the read ends, and that part is filled in from the germline J gene. This chain uses TRBV4-2 with TRBJ2-1; 8 bases align to TRBD2. The CDR3 runs to 15 residues. Trimming at V came to 1 base and at J to 2 bases, leaving 1 base not matched to a gene. Per germline, CDR1 LGHNA and CDR2 YNFKEQ. CDR3 amino acids: CASSQAGGPYNEQFF. The CDR3 bases that were read are TGTGCCAGCAGCCAAGCGGGGGGGCCCTACAATGAG.

With regard to this clone: The read comes to an end 3 residues before the CDR3 does, leaving the germline J gene to fill in the end. This sequence joins TRBV20-1 and TRBJ1-4, with a weak D call TRBD1 (5 bases). Germline values: CDR1 DFQATT, CDR2 SNEGSKA (reference sequence). The CDR3 length is 14 residues. V was pared by 4 bases and J by 0 bases, with 9 bases between. The CDR3 loop reads CSAIGVSTNEKLFF. The sequenced CDR3 bases are TGCAGTGCTATAGGGGTATCAACTAATGAAAAA.

Turning to this clone: The read halts 3 residues ahead of the CDR3 end, with the missing end drawn from the germline J gene. The chain links TRBV5-6 to TRBJ1-2; a weak D match, TRBD1 (5 bases). There are 12 residues in the CDR3. Germline CDR1 SGHDT, CDR2 YYEEEE. V gave up 1 base and J gave up 6 bases, with 7 bases separating them. The part of the CDR3 DNA that was read is TGTGCCAGCAGCTTGTTGACAGATGGC. This encodes CASSLLTDG. The complete CDR3 protein is CASSLLTDGYTF.

A note on this clone: Read data end 3 residues before the CDR3 end; the end is taken from the germline J gene. The rearrangement links TRBV6-1 to TRBJ2-2; possibly TRBD1 for D (5 bases). This CDR3 has 15 amino acids. Germline V gene lookup returns CDR1 MNHNS and CDR2 SASEGT. The V end lost 4 bases, the J end lost 1 base, and 10 bases lay between the germline ends. The CDR3 sequence is CASSGKGLNTGELFF. CDR3 DNA, as far as it was read: TGTGCCAGCAGTGGGAAGGGGTTGAACACCGGGGAG.

Regarding this clone: The read falls 3 residues short of the CDR3 end, and the missing part is taken from the germline J gene. V usage is TRBV2 and J usage is TRBJ2-5, with 8 nucleotides matching TRBD2. The CDR3 length is 14 residues. After removal of 5 bases from V and 4 bases from J, the junction contained 6 bases not matched to a gene. Germline V gene sequence: CDR1 SNHLY, CDR2 FYNNEI. Here the CDR3 reads CASSYSGALETQYF. The sequenced part of the CDR3 DNA is TGTGCCAGCAGTTATAGCGGGGCCCTAGAGACC.

About this clone: The read is 3 residues too short to cover the CDR3 end, so that end is filled in from the germline J gene. V usage is TRBV5-4 and J usage is TRBJ1-1; D gene ambiguous. Germline V lookup: CDR1 SGHNT, CDR2 YYREEE (reference sequence). The CDR3 is 15 amino acids. V was trimmed by 0 bases and J by 1 base, leaving 10 bases between them. CDR3 bases read: TGTGCCAGCAGCTTGGACCTGACGGGGAACACTGAA. It yields the protein CASSLDLTGNTE. The full CDR3 protein is CASSLDLTGNTEAFF.

To note about this clone: The read ends 3 residues before the CDR3 terminus; that terminus is restored from the germline J gene. The genes are TRBV7-9 and TRBJ2-1, with TRBD2 as a possible D gene (6 bases). From germline, CDR1 is SEHNR and CDR2 FQNEAQ (reference sequence). V lost 5 bases to trimming and J lost 7 bases, with 12 bases between them. This CDR3 is 13 amino acids long. The CDR3 is CASSALSGNEQFF. The sequenced CDR3 bases are TGTGCCAGCAGCGCCCTTAGCGGAAATGAG.

About this clone: The read finishes 3 residues shy of the CDR3 end, and the germline J gene is used to complete it. This chain uses TRBV2 with TRBJ1-4, with a possible D match to TRBD1 (5 bases). Trimming took off 4 bases at V and 3 bases at J, with 18 bases between the two ends. This CDR3 contains 17 residues. The V gene's germline CDR1 is SNHLY and CDR2 FYNNEI. The CDR3 bases that were read are TGTGCCAGCAGTGCCCCCCCCGGGGGAGGGTCTAATGAAAAA. Its translation is CASSAPPGGGSNEK. The CDR3 in its entirety is CASSAPPGGGSNEKLFF.

Of note for this clone: The read terminates 3 residues before the CDR3 end, so the remaining end is supplied by the germline J gene. The rearrangement links TRBV30 to TRBJ1-2, with 7 bases lining up with TRBD1. Germline assignment: CDR1 GTSNPN and CDR2 SVGIG (reference sequence). The CDR3 is made up of 15 amino acids. V gave up 2 bases and J gave up 3 bases; unmatched junction bases: 9. The chain's CDR3 is CAWSTDRPVDYGYTF. The DNA read from the CDR3 is TGTGCCTGGAGTACGGACAGGCCCGTTGACTATGGC.

About this clone: Coverage ceases 3 residues before the CDR3 finishes, and the germline J gene fills in the end. The chain combines TRBV5-1 with TRBJ2-1; no clear D. V was cut by 0 bases and J by 8 bases, with 9 bases left in between. The CDR3 runs 13 residues. Germline V gene sequence: CDR1 SGHRS, CDR2 YFSETQ. CDR3 DNA (partial): TGCGCCAGCAGCTTGGTTAAATATGATGAG. Translated, it gives CASSLVKYDE. The whole CDR3 protein reads CASSLVKYDEQFF.

The sequenced part of the CDR3 DNA is TGTGCCAGCAGCGACACAGTTAACTATGGC. This encodes CASSDTVNYG. The whole CDR3 protein is CASSDTVNYGYTF. V and J are TRBV7-2 and TRBJ1-2; unclear D gene. The CDR3 goes on 3 residues after the read ends, and that part is filled in from the germline J gene. Germline V gives CDR1 SGHTA, CDR2 FQGNSA. CDR3 length: 13 amino acids. V dropped 5 bases and J dropped 1 base, with 8 bases sitting between them. Full variable domain (remainder filled in from reference TRBV7-2 and TRBJ1-2): GAGVSQSPSNKVTEKGKDVELRCDPISGHTALYWYRQSLGQGLEFLIYFQGNSAPDKSGLPSDRFSAERTGGSVSTLTIQRTQQEDSAVYLCASSDTVNYGYTFGSGTRLTVV.

As for this clone: The CDR3 goes on 3 residues after the read ends, and that part is filled in from the germline J gene. The rearrangement uses TRBV19 and TRBJ1-2, with 8 bases identical to TRBD1. Germline V gives CDR1 LNHDA, CDR2 SQIVND (reference sequence). The V gene end was trimmed by 2 bases and the J gene end by 4 bases; junction bases not matched to a gene: 15. The CDR3 has 18 residues. The CDR3 bases that were read are TGTGCCAGTAGTATATTGTTACGCCGGGACAGGATGGTCTATGGC. It is translated as CASSILLRRDRMVYG. The complete CDR3 reads CASSILLRRDRMVYGYTF. Based on the CDR3 plus reference TRBV19 and TRBJ1-2, the full variable domain is DGGITQSPKYLFRKEGQNVTLSCEQNLNHDAMYWYRQDPGQGLRLIYYSQIVNDFQKGDIAEGYSVSREKKESFPLTVTSAQKNPTAFYLCASSILLRRDRMVYGYTFGSGTRLTVV.

As for this clone: The read finishes 3 residues shy of the CDR3 end, and the germline J gene is used to complete it. The chain is built from TRBV30 and TRBJ1-1; 8 bases fit TRBD1. The CDR3 runs to 16 residues. V shed 0 bases, J shed 1 base, and the junction held 7 bases outside the gene matches. Germline V lookup: CDR1 GTSNPN, CDR2 SVGIG (reference sequence). This CDR3 reads CAWSVGLGQGNTEAFF. The sequenced part of the CDR3 DNA is TGTGCCTGGAGTGTTGGCCTAGGACAGGGGAACACTGAA. Full variable domain (rest looked up from reference TRBV30 and TRBJ1-1): SQTIHQWPATLVQPVGSPLSLECTVEGTSNPNLYWYRQAAGRGLQLLFYSVGIGQISSEVPQNLSASRPQDRQFILSSKKLLLSDSGFYLCAWSVGLGQGNTEAFFGQGTRLTVV.

Remarks on this clone: The observed sequence ends 3 residues before the CDR3 terminus, with the missing tail filled in from the germline J gene. The chain couples TRBV25-1 to TRBJ2-2; D remains unclear. The germline gives CDR1 MGHDK, CDR2 SYGVNS. Between the trimmed V and J ends, which lost 5 bases and 4 bases, there was a span of 14 bases. This CDR3 is 15 amino acids long. CDR3 sequence reads: CASSSDTRSTGELFF. The covered CDR3 bases are TGTGCCAGCAGTTCAGACACCCGATCCACCGGGGAG.

Points on this clone: The read terminates 3 residues ahead of where the CDR3 ends, so the germline J gene completes it. J is TRBJ2-1 and V is TRBV20-1; the D gene is possibly TRBD1 (5 bases). CDR1 is DFQATT, CDR2 SNEGSKA, per germline (reference sequence). Trimming shortened V by 0 bases and J by 4 bases, and 13 bases separated the two germline ends. The CDR3 is 15 amino acids. CDR3 protein: CSARDPGREYNEQFF. CDR3 bases read: TGCAGTGCTAGAGATCCGGGCAGGGAATACAATGAG.

As for this clone: The read halts 3 residues ahead of the CDR3 end, with the missing end drawn from the germline J gene. This rearrangement joins TRBV2 to TRBJ2-5; TRBD2 is a possible D gene (7 bases). V was shortened by 7 bases and J by 2 bases, with 17 bases between the two germline ends. This CDR3 comprises 15 residues. CDR1 is SNHLY and CDR2 is FYNNEI in the germline V gene. This CDR3 is CASTEGGGPQETQYF. The DNA read from the CDR3 is TGTGCCAGCACCGAAGGGGGGGGGCCGCAAGAGACC.

In regard to this clone: The CDR3 is cut off 3 residues early in the read; its end comes from the germline J gene. This chain joins TRBV5-4 and TRBJ2-7; 7 nucleotides line up with TRBD2. The CDR3 has 13 amino acids. Germline CDR1 SGHNT, CDR2 YYREEE (reference sequence). V shed 2 bases, J shed 3 bases, and the junction held 2 bases outside the gene matches. CDR3 DNA, as far as it was read: TGTGCCAGCAGCTTTGCTAGCGGCTACGAG. Amino acid sequence: CASSFASGYE. The complete CDR3 sequence is CASSFASGYEQYF.